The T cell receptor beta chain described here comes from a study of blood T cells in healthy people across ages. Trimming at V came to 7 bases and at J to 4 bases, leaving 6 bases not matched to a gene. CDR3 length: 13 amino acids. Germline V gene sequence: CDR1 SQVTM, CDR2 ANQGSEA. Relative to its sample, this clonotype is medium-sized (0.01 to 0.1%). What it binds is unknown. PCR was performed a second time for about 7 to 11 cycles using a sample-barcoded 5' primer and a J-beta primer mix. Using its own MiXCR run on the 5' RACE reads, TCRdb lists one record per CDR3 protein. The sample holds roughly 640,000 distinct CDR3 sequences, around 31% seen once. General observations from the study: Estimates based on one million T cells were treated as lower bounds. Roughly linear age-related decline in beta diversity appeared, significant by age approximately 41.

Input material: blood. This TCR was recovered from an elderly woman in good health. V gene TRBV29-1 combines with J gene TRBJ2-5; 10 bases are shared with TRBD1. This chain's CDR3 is CSATTGGGETQYF. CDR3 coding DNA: TGCAGCGCAACGACAGGGGGCGGAGAGACCCAGTACTTC. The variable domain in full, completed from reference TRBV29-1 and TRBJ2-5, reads SAVISQKPSRDICQRGTSLTIQCQVDSQVTMMFWYRQQPGQSLTLIATANQGSEATYESGFVIDKFPISRPNLTFSTLTVSNMSPEDSSIYLCSATTGGGETQYFGPGTRLLVL.